This T cell receptor (beta chain) was recorded in a study of OX40 agonist ivuxolimab in advanced cancers. Study-wide background: Patients took ivuxolimab, an agonistic anti-OX40 (CD134) antibody.

In the case of this clone: Antigen: not known.

General study findings and limits: CD8+ T cells (on average) carried more expanded clones than CD4+ T cells. Dose levels from 0.1 to 3.0 mg/kg saw CD4+ and CD8+ blood T cells expand clonally by week 6.

The CDR3 is made up of 15 amino acids. The J segment lost 8 bases and the V segment lost 7 bases, leaving 7 bases of the junction unmatched. Per germline, CDR1 SNHLY and CDR2 FYNNEI. Clones were sequenced by immunoSEQ multiplex PCR, and TCRdb holds only the in-frame ones, with some missing. Here the sample spans roughly 80,000 clones, 90% being singletons. The sample was CD4+ or CD8+ T cells sorted from blood, taken in a trial of the OX40 agonist ivuxolimab. The TCR originated in an adult with an advanced solid tumor such as melanoma, head and neck, liver or kidney cancer. The rearrangement joins TRBV2 to TRBJ2-1, with 14 bases that match TRBD2. CDR3 nucleotide sequence: TGTGCCAGCAAACCACCGGGACTAGCGGGAGATGAGCAGTTCTTC. It encodes CASKPPGLAGDEQFF.